This TCR beta chain was recovered during a study of T cell changes during pregnancy in multiple sclerosis. The data were produced by immunoSEQ multiplex PCR, yet TCRdb's version contains in-frame clones alone and is incomplete. Of about 47,000 clones listed, 85% to 90% were seen once; the top ten hold under 2%. V lost 0 bases and J 4 bases, leaving 15 bases between the germline ends. Germline values: CDR1 KGHSH, CDR2 LQKENI. This CDR3 is built from 16 residues. The specimen comprised peripheral blood, sampled in the first trimester of pregnancy. This TCR came from a female donor with multiple sclerosis, enrolled in a pregnancy study. V and J are TRBV18 and TRBJ1-1, with no clear D. The CDR3 DNA reads TGTGCCAGCTCACCACCGAGTAGGCGGAGCCCCACTGAAGCTTTCTTT. This translates into CASSPPSRRSPTEAFF. Complete variable domain (other parts from reference TRBV18 and TRBJ1-1): NAGVMQNPRHLVRRRGQEARLRCSPMKGHSHVYWYRQLPEEGLKFMVYLQKENIIDESGMPKERFSAEFPKEGPSILRIQQVVRGDSAAYFCASSPPSRRSPTEAFFGQGTRLTVV.